The clone carrying this TCR beta chain was detected many times. A patient was excluded if there was uncontrolled infection, other autoimmune disease, pregnancy or lactation. Using RNA transcripts as the source, TCR beta CDR3 regions were amplified. HTBI primers drove first-round RT-PCR of the TCR CDR3. TCRdb called the multiplex PCR reads again in MiXCR, with one record for every CDR3 protein. The table records about 710,000 distinct CDR3 sequences, about 15% of them present only once. The data stem from a study of T cells in Graves' hyperthyroidism and ophthalmopathy. The CDR3 runs 13 residues. Trimming cost V 6 bases and J 9 bases, with 15 bases left between them. The V gene's germline CDR1 is MNHNS and CDR2 SASEGT.

This rearrangement joins TRBV6-1 to TRBJ2-1, with D tentatively TRBD1 (6 bases). Sequences were obtained from blood. The sequence was collected from a young man with Graves' hyperthyroidism. The CDR3 DNA follows: TGTGCCAGCAGCTTAGCTGGGGGCGCTGAGCAGTTCTTC. Translating gives CASSLAGGAEQFF.